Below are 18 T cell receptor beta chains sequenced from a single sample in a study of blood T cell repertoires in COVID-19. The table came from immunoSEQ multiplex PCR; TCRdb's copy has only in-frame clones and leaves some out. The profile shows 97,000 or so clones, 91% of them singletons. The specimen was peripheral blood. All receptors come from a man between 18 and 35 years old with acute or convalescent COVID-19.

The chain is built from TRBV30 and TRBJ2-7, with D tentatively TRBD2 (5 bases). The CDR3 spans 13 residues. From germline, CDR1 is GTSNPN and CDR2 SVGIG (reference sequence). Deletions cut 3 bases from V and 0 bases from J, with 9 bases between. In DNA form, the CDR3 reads TGTGCCTGGAGCCAAGGGAGCTCCTACGAGCAGTACTTC. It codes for CAWSQGSSYEQYF.

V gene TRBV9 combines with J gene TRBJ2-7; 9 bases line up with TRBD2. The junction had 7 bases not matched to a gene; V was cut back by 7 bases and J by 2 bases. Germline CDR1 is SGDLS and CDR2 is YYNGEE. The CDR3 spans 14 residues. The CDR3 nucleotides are TGTGCCAGCCAAAGCGGGAGGCCACCCTACGAGCAGTACTTC. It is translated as CASQSGRPPYEQYF.

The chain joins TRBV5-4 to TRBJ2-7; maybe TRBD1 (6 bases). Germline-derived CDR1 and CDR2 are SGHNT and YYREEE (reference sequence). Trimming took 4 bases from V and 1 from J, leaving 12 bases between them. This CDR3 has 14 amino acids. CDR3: CASSATRGSYEQYF. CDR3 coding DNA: TGTGCCAGCAGCGCCACCAGGGGATCCTACGAGCAGTACTTC.

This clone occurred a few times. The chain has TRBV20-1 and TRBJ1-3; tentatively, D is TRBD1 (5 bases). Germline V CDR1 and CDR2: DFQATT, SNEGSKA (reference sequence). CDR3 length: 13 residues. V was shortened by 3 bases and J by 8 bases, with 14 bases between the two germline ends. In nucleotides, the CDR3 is TGCAGTGCTAGTAAAGGGGTAGCAGACACCATATATTTT. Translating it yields CSASKGVADTIYF.

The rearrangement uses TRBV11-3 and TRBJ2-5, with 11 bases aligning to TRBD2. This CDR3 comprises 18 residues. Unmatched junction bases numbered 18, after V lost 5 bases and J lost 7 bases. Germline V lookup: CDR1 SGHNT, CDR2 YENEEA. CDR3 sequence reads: CASSRRPSLAGDDGTQYF. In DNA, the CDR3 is TGTGCCAGCAGCCGGAGACCCTCACTAGCGGGAGACGACGGGACCCAGTACTTC.

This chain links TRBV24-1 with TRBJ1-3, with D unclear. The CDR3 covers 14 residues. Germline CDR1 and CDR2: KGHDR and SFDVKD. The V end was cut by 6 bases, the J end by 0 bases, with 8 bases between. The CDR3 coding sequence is TGTGCCACCAGTTTACTAATCTCTGGAAACACCATATATTTT. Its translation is CATSLLISGNTIYF.

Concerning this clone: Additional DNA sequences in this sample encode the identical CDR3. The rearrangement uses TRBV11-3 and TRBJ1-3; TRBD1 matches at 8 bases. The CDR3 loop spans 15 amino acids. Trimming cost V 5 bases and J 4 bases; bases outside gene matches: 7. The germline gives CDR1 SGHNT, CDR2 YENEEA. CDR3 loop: CASSPGQGPGNTIYF. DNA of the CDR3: TGTGCCAGCAGCCCCGGACAGGGACCCGGAAACACCATATATTTT.

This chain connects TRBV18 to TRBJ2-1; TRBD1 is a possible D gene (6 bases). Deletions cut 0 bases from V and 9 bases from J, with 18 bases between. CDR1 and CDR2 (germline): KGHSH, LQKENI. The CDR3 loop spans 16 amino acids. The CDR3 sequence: CASSPPYTGLAGEQFF. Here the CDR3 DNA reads TGTGCCAGCTCACCACCTTACACAGGGTTAGCCGGTGAGCAGTTCTTC. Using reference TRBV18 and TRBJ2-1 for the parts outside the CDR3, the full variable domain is NAGVMQNPRHLVRRRGQEARLRCSPMKGHSHVYWYRQLPEEGLKFMVYLQKENIIDESGMPKERFSAEFPKEGPSILRIQQVVRGDSAAYFCASSPPYTGLAGEQFFGPGTRLTVL.

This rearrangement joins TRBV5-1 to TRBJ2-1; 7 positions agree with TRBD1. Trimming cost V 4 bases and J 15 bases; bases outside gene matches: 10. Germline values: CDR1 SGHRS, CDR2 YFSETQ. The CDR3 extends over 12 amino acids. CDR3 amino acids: CASSLGTDQGFF. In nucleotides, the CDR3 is TGCGCCAGCAGCCTGGGGACAGACCAGGGGTTCTTC.

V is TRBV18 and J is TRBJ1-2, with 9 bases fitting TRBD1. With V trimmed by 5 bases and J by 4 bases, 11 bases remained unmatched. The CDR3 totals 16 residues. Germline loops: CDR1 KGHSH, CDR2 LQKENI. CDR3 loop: CASSVFGTGYFYGYTF. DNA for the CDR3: TGTGCCAGCTCAGTGTTCGGGACAGGGTATTTCTATGGCTACACCTTC.

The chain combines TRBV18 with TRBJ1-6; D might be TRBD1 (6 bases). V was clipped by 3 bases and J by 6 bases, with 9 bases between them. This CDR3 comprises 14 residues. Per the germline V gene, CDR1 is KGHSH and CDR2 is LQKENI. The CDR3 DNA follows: TGTGCCAGCTCACCGGGACAACCTAATTCACCCCTCCACTTT. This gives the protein CASSPGQPNSPLHF.

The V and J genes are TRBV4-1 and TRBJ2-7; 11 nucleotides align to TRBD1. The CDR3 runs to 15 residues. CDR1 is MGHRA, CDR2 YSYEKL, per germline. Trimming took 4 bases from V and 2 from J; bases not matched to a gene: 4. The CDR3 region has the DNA TGCGCCAGCAGCCCGGCGGGACAGGGGGCCTACGAGCAGTACTTC. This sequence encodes CASSPAGQGAYEQYF.

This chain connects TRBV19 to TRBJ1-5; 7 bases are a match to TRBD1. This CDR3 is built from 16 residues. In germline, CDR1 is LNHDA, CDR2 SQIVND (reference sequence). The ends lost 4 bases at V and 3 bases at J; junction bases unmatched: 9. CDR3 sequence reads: CASSSRQGFFNQPQHF. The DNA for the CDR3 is TGTGCCAGTAGTAGTAGACAGGGCTTCTTCAATCAGCCCCAGCATTTT.

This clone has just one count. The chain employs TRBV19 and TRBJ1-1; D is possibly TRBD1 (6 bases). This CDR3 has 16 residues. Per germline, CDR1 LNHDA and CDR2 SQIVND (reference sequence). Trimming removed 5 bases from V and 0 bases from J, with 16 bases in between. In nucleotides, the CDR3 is TGTGCCAGTAGTGCTCATACGGGACACATGAACACTGAAGCTTTCTTT. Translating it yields CASSAHTGHMNTEAFF.

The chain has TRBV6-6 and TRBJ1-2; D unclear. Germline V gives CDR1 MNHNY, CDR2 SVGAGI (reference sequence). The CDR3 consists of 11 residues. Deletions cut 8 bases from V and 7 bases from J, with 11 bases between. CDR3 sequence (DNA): TGTGCCAGCGCCGCTGAGGGTGGCTACACCTTC. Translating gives CASAAEGGYTF.

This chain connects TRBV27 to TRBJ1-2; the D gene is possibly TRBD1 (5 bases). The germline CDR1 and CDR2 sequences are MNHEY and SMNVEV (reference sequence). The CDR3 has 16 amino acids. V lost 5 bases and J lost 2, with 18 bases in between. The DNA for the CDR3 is TGTGCCAGCAGTCCGCGCGAGGCCGGGGGAAACTATGGCTACACCTTC. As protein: CASSPREAGGNYGYTF.

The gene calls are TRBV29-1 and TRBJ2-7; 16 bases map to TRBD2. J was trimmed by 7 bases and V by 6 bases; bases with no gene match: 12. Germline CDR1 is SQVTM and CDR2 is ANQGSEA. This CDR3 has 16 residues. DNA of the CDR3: TGCAGCGTGAAAGAGGGGACTAGCGGGGGGGCGAGAGAGCAGTACTTC. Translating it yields CSVKEGTSGGAREQYF.

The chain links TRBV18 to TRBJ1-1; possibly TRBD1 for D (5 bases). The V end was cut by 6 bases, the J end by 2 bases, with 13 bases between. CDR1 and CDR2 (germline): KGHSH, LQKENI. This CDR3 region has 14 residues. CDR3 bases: TGTGCCAGCTCCCCGGCAGGGATCAACACTGAAGCTTTCTTT. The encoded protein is CASSPAGINTEAFF.